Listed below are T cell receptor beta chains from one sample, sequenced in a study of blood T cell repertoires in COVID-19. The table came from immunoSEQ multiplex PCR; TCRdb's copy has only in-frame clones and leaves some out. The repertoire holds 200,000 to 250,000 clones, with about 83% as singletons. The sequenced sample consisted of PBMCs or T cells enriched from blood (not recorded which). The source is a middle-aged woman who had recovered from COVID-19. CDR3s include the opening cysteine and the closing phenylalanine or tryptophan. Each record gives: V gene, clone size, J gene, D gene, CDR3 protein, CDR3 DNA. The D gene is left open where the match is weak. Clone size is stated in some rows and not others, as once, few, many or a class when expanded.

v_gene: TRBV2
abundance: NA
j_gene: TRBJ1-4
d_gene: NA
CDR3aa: CASSAREKLFF
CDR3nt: TGTGCCAGCAGTGCCAGAGAAAAACTGTTTTTT

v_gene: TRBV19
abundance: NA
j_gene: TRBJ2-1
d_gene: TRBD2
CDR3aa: CASQTSGGSSYNEQFF
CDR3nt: TGTGCCAGTCAGACTAGCGGGGGGTCCTCCTACAATGAGCAGTTCTTC

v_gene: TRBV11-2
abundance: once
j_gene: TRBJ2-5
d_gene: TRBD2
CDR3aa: CASSLWTSGQETQYF
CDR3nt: TGTGCCAGCAGCTTGTGGACTAGCGGACAAGAGACCCAGTACTTC

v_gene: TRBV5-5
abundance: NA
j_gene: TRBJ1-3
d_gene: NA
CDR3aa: CASSLGPEDTIYF
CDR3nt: TGTGCCAGCAGCTTGGGACCTGAGGACACCATATATTTT

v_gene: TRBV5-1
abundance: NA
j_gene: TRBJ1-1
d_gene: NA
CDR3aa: CASSLISGVGTEAFF
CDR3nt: TGCGCCAGCAGCTTAATATCAGGGGTAGGAACTGAAGCTTTCTTT

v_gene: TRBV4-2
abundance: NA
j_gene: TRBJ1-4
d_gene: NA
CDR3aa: CASSQVIQGTHNEKLFF
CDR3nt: TGTGCCAGCAGCCAAGTGATTCAAGGGACTCATAATGAAAAACTGTTTTTT

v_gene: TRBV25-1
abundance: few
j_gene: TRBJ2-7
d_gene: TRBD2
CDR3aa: CASSSATSGGYEQYF
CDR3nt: TGTGCCAGCAGTTCTGCGACTAGCGGGGGCTACGAGCAGTACTTC

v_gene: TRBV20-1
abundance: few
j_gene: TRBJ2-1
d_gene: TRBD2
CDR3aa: CSASGASGSISYNEQFF
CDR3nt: TGCAGTGCTAGTGGTGCTAGCGGGAGTATTTCCTACAATGAGCAGTTCTTC

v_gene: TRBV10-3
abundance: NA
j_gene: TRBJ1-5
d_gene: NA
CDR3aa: CAISESQVNQPQHF
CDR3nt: TGTGCCATCAGTGAGTCCCAGGTCAATCAGCCCCAGCATTTT

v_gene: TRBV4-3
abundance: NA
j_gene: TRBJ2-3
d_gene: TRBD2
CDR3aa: CASSPGGGRTDTQYF
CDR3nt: TGCGCCAGCAGCCCGGGCGGCGGGAGGACAGATACGCAGTATTTT

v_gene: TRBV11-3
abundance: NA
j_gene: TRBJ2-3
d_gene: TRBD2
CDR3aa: CASSSRTSRDTQYF
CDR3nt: TGTGCCAGCAGCTCGAGGACTAGCCGAGATACGCAGTATTTT

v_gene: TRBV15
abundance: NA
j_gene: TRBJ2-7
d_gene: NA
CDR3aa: CATSRQTASYEQYF
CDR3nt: TGTGCCACCAGCAGACAGACAGCCTCCTACGAGCAGTACTTC

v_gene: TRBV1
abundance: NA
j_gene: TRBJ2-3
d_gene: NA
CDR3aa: CTSSQDYPKRGGDADTQYF
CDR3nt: TGCACCAGCAGCCAAGATTATCCAAAGCGGGGTGGGGATGCAGATACGCAGTATTTT

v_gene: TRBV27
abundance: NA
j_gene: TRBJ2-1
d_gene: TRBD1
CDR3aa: CASSPRTGVEEQFF
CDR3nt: TGTGCCAGCAGTCCACGCACAGGGGTAGAGGAGCAGTTCTTC

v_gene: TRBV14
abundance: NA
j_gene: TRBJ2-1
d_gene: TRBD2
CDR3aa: CASSQDTLAGGLYNEQFF
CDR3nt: TGTGCCAGCAGCCAAGATACCCTAGCGGGAGGGTTATACAATGAGCAGTTCTTC

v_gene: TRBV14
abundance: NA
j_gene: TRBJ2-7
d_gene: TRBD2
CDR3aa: CASSQGRGGGREQYF
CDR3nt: TGTGCCAGCAGCCAAGGTCGGGGGGGCGGGCGTGAGCAGTACTTC

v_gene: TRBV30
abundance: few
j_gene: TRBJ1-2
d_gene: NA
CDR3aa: CAWSVRERGGYTF
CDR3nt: TGTGCCTGGAGTGTACGGGAACGGGGTGGCTACACCTTC

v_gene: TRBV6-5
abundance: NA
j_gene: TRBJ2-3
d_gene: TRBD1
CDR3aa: CASSYSRGRTDTQYF
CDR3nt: TGTGCCAGCAGTTACTCAAGGGGGCGCACAGATACGCAGTATTTT

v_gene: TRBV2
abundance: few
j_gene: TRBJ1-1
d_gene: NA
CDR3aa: CASSGVAPEAFF
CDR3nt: TGTGCCAGCAGTGGGGTAGCGCCCGAAGCTTTCTTT

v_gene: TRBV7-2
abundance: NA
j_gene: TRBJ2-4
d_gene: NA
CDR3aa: CASRKSQVSNIQYF
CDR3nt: TGTGCCAGCAGAAAATCCCAGGTTTCAAACATTCAGTACTTC

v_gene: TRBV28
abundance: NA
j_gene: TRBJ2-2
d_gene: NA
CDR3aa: CASRSVAGELFF
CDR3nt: TGTGCCAGCAGATCGGTCGCCGGGGAGCTGTTTTTT

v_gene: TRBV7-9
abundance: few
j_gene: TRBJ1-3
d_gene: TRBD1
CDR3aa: CASSGTGHGNTIYF
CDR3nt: TGTGCCAGCAGCGGGACAGGGCATGGAAACACCATATATTTT

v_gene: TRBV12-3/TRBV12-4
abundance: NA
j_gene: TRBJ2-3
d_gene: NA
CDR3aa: CASSVTPDTQYF
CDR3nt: TGTGCCAGCAGCGTTACTCCGGATACGCAGTATTTT

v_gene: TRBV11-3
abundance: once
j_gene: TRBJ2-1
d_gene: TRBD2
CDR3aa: CASSRIWASGRNRGYNEQFF
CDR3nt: TGTGCCAGCAGCCGAATTTGGGCTAGCGGGAGGAATAGGGGCTACAATGAGCAGTTCTTC

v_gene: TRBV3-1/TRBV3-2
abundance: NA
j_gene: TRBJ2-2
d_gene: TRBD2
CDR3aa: CASRGTSRELFF
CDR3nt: TGTGCCAGCAGGGGGACTAGTCGGGAGCTGTTTTTT

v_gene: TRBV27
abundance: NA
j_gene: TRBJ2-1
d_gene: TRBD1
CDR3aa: CASSTGQVRILEQFF
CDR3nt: TGTGCCAGCAGTACGGGACAGGTGAGGATACTTGAGCAGTTCTTC

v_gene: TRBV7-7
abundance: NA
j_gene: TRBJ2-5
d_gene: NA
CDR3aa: CASSFGGRRRETQYF
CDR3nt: TGTGCCAGCAGCTTTGGGGGGAGGCGGCGAGAGACCCAGTACTTC

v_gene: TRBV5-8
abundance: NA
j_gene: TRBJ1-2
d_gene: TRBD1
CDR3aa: CASRYRDRGRSSYGYTF
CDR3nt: TGTGCCAGCAGGTACCGGGACAGGGGGCGTAGCAGCTATGGCTACACCTTC

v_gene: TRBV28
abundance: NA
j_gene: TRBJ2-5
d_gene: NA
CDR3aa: CASRSGSQETQYF
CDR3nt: TGTGCCAGCAGGTCCGGGAGTCAAGAGACCCAGTACTTC

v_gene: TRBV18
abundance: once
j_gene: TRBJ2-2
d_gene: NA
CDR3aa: CASSPPFGTGTGELFF
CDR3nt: TGTGCCAGCTCACCACCATTTGGGACTGGCACCGGGGAGCTGTTTTTT

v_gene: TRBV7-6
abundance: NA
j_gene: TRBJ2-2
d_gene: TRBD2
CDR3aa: CASSLKPLAETNTGELFF
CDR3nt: TGTGCCAGCAGCTTAAAACCCCTAGCGGAGACGAACACCGGGGAGCTGTTTTTT

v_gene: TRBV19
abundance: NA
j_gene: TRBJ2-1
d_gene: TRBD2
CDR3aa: CASSMGLAGALGEFF
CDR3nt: TGTGCCAGTAGTATGGGGCTAGCGGGAGCCCTTGGGGAGTTCTTC